Shown below are 20 T cell receptor beta chains from a single sample sequenced in a study of PD-L1 blockade in urothelial cancer. Here immunoSEQ multiplex PCR was the method, and the copy in TCRdb shows in-frame clones only, minus some. Of about 23,000 clones in the sample, about 93% were seen once. Time point meaning: peripheral blood 6 weeks after treatment start. The starting material was PBMCs, obtained around atezolizumab (anti-PD-L1) treatment. Source of these receptors: a woman aged 55-70 years with urothelial cancer.

This clone was detected a few times. The rearrangement links TRBV2 to TRBJ1-2, with no clear D. CDR3 length equals 13 residues. The germline V and J ends were trimmed by 11 bases and 8 bases, with 21 bases remaining between them. Germline loops: CDR1 SNHLY, CDR2 FYNNEI. As DNA, the CDR3 is TGTGCCTGCACAACCCAGCAACGACTGGGCTACACCTTC. It codes for CACTTQQRLGYTF.

This chain joins TRBV10-3 and TRBJ2-3; the match to TRBD1 covers 8 bases. This CDR3 region has 17 residues. J gave up 3 bases and V 2 bases, and 10 bases lay outside the gene matches. Germline CDR1 reads ENHRY; CDR2 reads SYGVKD. Here the CDR3 DNA reads TGTGCCATCAGTGAGCTCCAAGGACAGGGCCCAACAGATACGCAGTATTTT. It yields the protein CAISELQGQGPTDTQYF.

This clone appeared once. The chain carries TRBV2 and TRBJ1-5, with 7 bases aligning to TRBD1. V shed 4 bases and J 6 bases; nucleotides not matched to a gene: 9. This CDR3 spans 15 amino acids. CDR1 is SNHLY and CDR2 is FYNNEI in the germline V gene. The CDR3 sequence: CASSGRTGVSQPQHF. CDR3 sequence (DNA): TGTGCCAGCAGTGGAAGGACAGGAGTTAGTCAGCCCCAGCATTTT. Combining the CDR3 with reference TRBV2 and TRBJ1-5 gives the whole variable domain EPEVTQTPSHQVTQMGQEVILRCVPISNHLYFYWYRQILGQKVEFLVSFYNNEISEKSEIFDDQFSVERPDGSNFTLKIRSTKLEDSAMYFCASSGRTGVSQPQHFGDGTRLSIL.

The CDR3: CASSLDPGQGLPYYEQYF. The CDR3 DNA follows: TGTGCCAGCAGCTTGGACCCGGGACAGGGGCTCCCATACTACGAGCAGTACTTC. This rearrangement joins TRBV7-8 to TRBJ2-7; the match to TRBD1 covers 10 bases. The CDR3 spans 18 residues. The germline V gene encodes CDR1 SGHVS and CDR2 FQNEAQ. After removal of 3 bases from V and 3 bases from J, the junction contained 14 bases not matched to a gene.

The chain is built from TRBV28 and TRBJ1-1; a possible D gene is TRBD1 (6 bases). Between the trimmed V and J ends, which lost 3 bases and 5 bases, there was a span of 10 bases. CDR3 length equals 13 residues. The germline V gene encodes CDR1 MDHEN and CDR2 SYDVKM. CDR3 amino acids: CASSFGGRTEAFF. The CDR3 coding sequence is TGTGCCAGCAGTTTCGGGGGGCGGACTGAAGCTTTCTTT.

The rearrangement joins TRBV19 to TRBJ2-4, with D tentatively TRBD2 (5 bases). V was cut by 3 bases and J by 2 bases, with 8 bases left in between. Germline loops: CDR1 LNHDA, CDR2 SQIVND (reference sequence). CDR3 length equals 14 residues. The CDR3 loop is CASSISGTKNIQYF. The CDR3 DNA is TGTGCCAGTAGTATCTCGGGGACCAAAAACATTCAGTACTTC.

V is TRBV11-2 and J is TRBJ1-1; 7 positions agree with TRBD1. Germline loops: CDR1 SGHAT, CDR2 FQNNGV. V trimming: 5 bases; J trimming: 11 bases; junction bases outside the gene matches: 11. The CDR3 runs 13 residues. The DNA of the CDR3 is TGTGCCAGCAGCGAAGGAGGGGGCGCGGGGGCTTTCTTT. Translation: CASSEGGGAGAFF.

The chain links TRBV19 to TRBJ1-3, with D hard to call. The CDR3 is 16 amino acids. Germline lookup yields CDR1 LNHDA and CDR2 SQIVND (reference sequence). V lost 3 bases to trimming and J lost 0 bases, with 12 bases between them. The CDR3 loop is CASSIQIRSSGNTIYF. CDR3 in DNA: TGTGCCAGTAGTATCCAGATTCGGAGCTCTGGAAACACCATATATTTT.

This sequence joins TRBV29-1 and TRBJ2-7; no clear D gene. V lost 7 bases and J lost 3, with 13 bases in between. The length of the CDR3 is 12 residues. Germline V lookup: CDR1 SQVTM, CDR2 ANQGSEA. Written as DNA, the CDR3 is TGCAGCGGTTGCACAGACGGCTACGAGCAGTACTTC. As protein: CSGCTDGYEQYF.

The chain links TRBV15 to TRBJ2-1; a weak D match, TRBD2 (6 bases). This CDR3 is 16 amino acids long. V dropped 3 bases and J dropped 2 bases, with 14 bases sitting between them. Germline CDR1 LNHNV, CDR2 YYDKDF (reference sequence). The CDR3 DNA is TGTGCCACCAGCAGGGGAGACGGGAGCCCCTACAATGAGCAGTTCTTC. Translation gives CATSRGDGSPYNEQFF.

The chain uses TRBV23-1 and TRBJ1-4; 7 bases align to TRBD1. TRBV23-1 is treated as an ORF (open reading frame) with a function not yet certain. The CDR3 extends over 16 amino acids. V was pared by 1 base and J by 8 bases, with 10 bases of the junction left unmatched. The CDR3 region is CASSQWVDRVSEKLFF. The CDR3, as DNA: TGCGCCAGCAGTCAATGGGTAGACAGGGTTTCCGAAAAACTGTTTTTT.

The CDR3 is CASSSGGAGTDTQYF. The CDR3 region has the DNA TGCGCCAGCAGCTCCGGGGGGGCCGGCACAGATACGCAGTATTTT. The chain links TRBV5-1 to TRBJ2-3; 8 positions match TRBD2. There are 15 residues in the CDR3. The ends lost 3 bases at V and 1 base at J; junction bases unmatched: 4. Per the germline V gene, CDR1 is SGHRS and CDR2 is YFSETQ.

The chain combines TRBV19 with TRBJ2-2; 7 bases line up with TRBD1. Germline V gene lookup returns CDR1 LNHDA and CDR2 SQIVND (reference sequence). V lost 6 bases, J lost 1 base, and 8 bases stayed unmatched. The CDR3 is 16 amino acids. This CDR3 reads CASSYGTVQNTGELFF. In nucleotides, the CDR3 is TGTGCCAGTAGCTACGGGACAGTTCAGAACACCGGGGAGCTGTTTTTT.

The rearrangement uses TRBV6-5 and TRBJ2-5, with D possibly being TRBD2 (5 bases). Germline CDR1 and CDR2: MNHEY and SVGAGI. The CDR3 is 13 residues long. V lost 2 bases, J lost 5 bases, and 9 bases lay in between. DNA of the CDR3: TGTGCCAGCAGTTACGAGGGTGGGGAGACCCAGTACTTC. Amino acids: CASSYEGGETQYF.

The chain carries TRBV5-1 and TRBJ2-7, with 12 bases identical to TRBD1. This CDR3 is built from 14 residues. V lost 4 bases and J lost 2; bases outside the gene matches: 1. Per germline, CDR1 SGHRS and CDR2 YFSETQ. The CDR3 region is CASSRDRGPYEQYF. The CDR3 nucleotides are TGCGCCAGCAGCCGGGACAGGGGGCCCTACGAGCAGTACTTC.

The genes are TRBV9 and TRBJ2-3; D is perhaps TRBD1 (6 bases). The CDR3 spans 15 residues. Trimming removed 3 bases from V and 3 bases from J, with 14 bases in between. The germline gives CDR1 SGDLS, CDR2 YYNGEE. The CDR3 DNA reads as TGTGCCAGCAGCGGACAGGTTACCCCTACAGATACGCAGTATTTT. Translation gives CASSGQVTPTDTQYF.

The chain recombines TRBV25-1 with TRBJ1-3; D is unclear. The CDR3 length is 14 residues. Per germline, CDR1 MGHDK and CDR2 SYGVNS. V lost 5 bases and J lost 7, with 15 bases in between. The CDR3 DNA is TGTGCCAGCAGTTCCCGGGTCCCCCCTAACACCATATATTTT. Translation gives CASSSRVPPNTIYF.

Written as DNA, the CDR3 is TGTGCCAGCAGCAGGGGATTAGGAGCTTTCTTT. Protein: CASSRGLGAFF. The chain joins TRBV7-9 to TRBJ1-1, with D maybe TRBD1 (5 bases). The CDR3 has 11 residues. Trimming shortened V by 5 bases and J by 10 bases, and 11 bases separated the two germline ends. CDR1 and CDR2 from the germline V gene are SEHNR and FQNEAQ (reference sequence).

This clone occurred a few times. The J gene is TRBJ1-5, the V gene TRBV6-1, with 8 nucleotides matching TRBD1. This CDR3 spans 15 amino acids. Germline V gives CDR1 MNHNS, CDR2 SASEGT. V shed 8 bases and J 4 bases; nucleotides not matched to a gene: 10. CDR3 sequence (DNA): TGTGCCAGCGGCTACCGGGACAGGAGGAATCAGCCCCAGCATTTT. Its protein is CASGYRDRRNQPQHF.

This rearrangement joins TRBV20-1 to TRBJ2-5; no firm D call. This CDR3 has 10 amino acids. Trimming shortened V by 4 bases and J by 5 bases, and 5 bases separated the two germline ends. CDR1 DFQATT and CDR2 SNEGSKA come from the germline V gene (reference sequence). The CDR3 DNA reads TGCAGTGCTACACAGGAGACCCAGTACTTC. Its translation is CSATQETQYF.